The rows below give T cell receptor beta chains drawn from one sample of a study of blood T cell repertoires in COVID-19. Using immunoSEQ multiplex PCR, the repertoire was profiled, and TCRdb retains in-frame clones only, with some absent. The sample lists 85,000 to 100,000 clones, around three quarters occurring once. Input material: peripheral blood. Every receptor here comes from a man aged 45-65 years who had recovered from COVID-19. Each CDR3 is given with its conserved first and last residue. D genes are given only for firm matches. The listing skips clone size in some rows; elsewhere it reads once, few, many or a size class.

cdr3_nt: TGTGCCAGCAGGGTACAGGGGGGCACTGAAGCTTTCTTT
cdr3_aa: CASRVQGGTEAFF
v_call: TRBV12-3/TRBV12-4
clone_size: .
j_call: TRBJ1-1
d_call: TRBD1

cdr3_nt: TGCAGTGCTCACAGGGGGAGCATTCAGTACTTC
cdr3_aa: CSAHRGSIQYF
v_call: TRBV20-1
clone_size: .
j_call: TRBJ2-4
d_call: TRBD1

cdr3_nt: TGTGCCAGCAGCTTAGTGGCAGGCAGAACAGATACGCAGTATTTT
cdr3_aa: CASSLVAGRTDTQYF
v_call: TRBV11-2
clone_size: .
j_call: TRBJ2-3
d_call: .

cdr3_nt: TGTGCCAGCAGCTTAGCCCTCCGGGGGGGAGGTGGTTATGGCTACACCTTC
cdr3_aa: CASSLALRGGGGYGYTF
v_call: TRBV7-2
clone_size: .
j_call: TRBJ1-2
d_call: .

cdr3_nt: TGTGCCAGCAGCCAACACCCGGGTGCGGGAGAGCAGTACTTC
cdr3_aa: CASSQHPGAGEQYF
v_call: TRBV11-2
clone_size: .
j_call: TRBJ2-7
d_call: .

cdr3_nt: TGTGCCACCAGTGATCCGAGACAGGGAAGGATACCCGGGGAGCTGTTTTTT
cdr3_aa: CATSDPRQGRIPGELFF
v_call: TRBV24-1
clone_size: .
j_call: TRBJ2-2
d_call: TRBD1

cdr3_nt: TGTGCCATCAGTGAGAGAGCGGGGATGAACACCGGGGAGCTGTTTTTT
cdr3_aa: CAISERAGMNTGELFF
v_call: TRBV10-3
clone_size: .
j_call: TRBJ2-2
d_call: TRBD2

cdr3_nt: TGTGCCAGTAGTATTCGGCAGGGAAATGAGCAGTTCTTC
cdr3_aa: CASSIRQGNEQFF
v_call: TRBV19
clone_size: .
j_call: TRBJ2-1
d_call: .

cdr3_nt: TGCGCCAGCACCTGGGGCTACGATCACAATGAGCAGTTCTTC
cdr3_aa: CASTWGYDHNEQFF
v_call: TRBV5-1
clone_size: .
j_call: TRBJ2-1
d_call: .

cdr3_nt: TGTGCCAGCAGCCCCGAACCCAGGAGGGCCGCTGGAAACACCATATATTTT
cdr3_aa: CASSPEPRRAAGNTIYF
v_call: TRBV4-2
clone_size: .
j_call: TRBJ1-3
d_call: .

cdr3_nt: TGTGCCAGCAGCTTGACCGGGGGGGCGATGGTCCACGAGCAGTACTTC
cdr3_aa: CASSLTGGAMVHEQYF
v_call: TRBV7-9
clone_size: once
j_call: TRBJ2-7
d_call: TRBD2

cdr3_nt: TGTGCCAGCAGCTTCGGGACAGGTCTCTACGAGCAGTACTTC
cdr3_aa: CASSFGTGLYEQYF
v_call: TRBV5-6
clone_size: large
j_call: TRBJ2-7
d_call: TRBD1

cdr3_nt: TGTGCCAGCAGCGCCAGACAGGGACGCACAGATACGCAGTATTTT
cdr3_aa: CASSARQGRTDTQYF
v_call: TRBV7-3
clone_size: .
j_call: TRBJ2-3
d_call: TRBD1

cdr3_nt: TGTGCCACCACCGATACTAGCGGGAGTACAACAGATACGCAGTATTTT
cdr3_aa: CATTDTSGSTTDTQYF
v_call: TRBV15
clone_size: .
j_call: TRBJ2-3
d_call: TRBD2

cdr3_nt: TGTGCCAGCAGCCCCAGCGGGAGCGCACCCTACAATGAGCAGTTCTTC
cdr3_aa: CASSPSGSAPYNEQFF
v_call: TRBV7-9
clone_size: .
j_call: TRBJ2-1
d_call: TRBD2

cdr3_nt: TGTGCCAGCAGCTTGTATTTCTGGGACAGGGATGGATCTGGAAACACCATATATTTT
cdr3_aa: CASSLYFWDRDGSGNTIYF
v_call: TRBV5-4
clone_size: many
j_call: TRBJ1-3
d_call: TRBD1

cdr3_nt: TGTGCCAGCAGTGGGACAACTATCTCTGGAAACACCATATATTTT
cdr3_aa: CASSGTTISGNTIYF
v_call: TRBV2
clone_size: .
j_call: TRBJ1-3
d_call: .

cdr3_nt: TGCGCCAGCAGTGACCCTAGTCGTACCGGGGAGCTGTTTTTT
cdr3_aa: CASSDPSRTGELFF
v_call: TRBV10-2
clone_size: .
j_call: TRBJ2-2
d_call: .

cdr3_nt: TGTGCCAGCAGCTTAACTAGCGCGTCGAATCTGTTCTTC
cdr3_aa: CASSLTSASNLFF
v_call: TRBV13
clone_size: once
j_call: TRBJ2-1
d_call: TRBD2

cdr3_nt: TGTGCCACCAGTGGGGGAGCTAACTATGGCTACACCTTC
cdr3_aa: CATSGGANYGYTF
v_call: TRBV24-1
clone_size: .
j_call: TRBJ1-2
d_call: .

cdr3_nt: TGTGCCAGCAGTTTACTCAGAGATACGCAGTATTTT
cdr3_aa: CASSLLRDTQYF
v_call: TRBV11-2
clone_size: few
j_call: TRBJ2-3
d_call: .

cdr3_nt: TGTGCCAGCAGCTTGGGACAACCTCTTAACACCGGGGAGCTGTTTTTT
cdr3_aa: CASSLGQPLNTGELFF
v_call: TRBV5-6
clone_size: .
j_call: TRBJ2-2
d_call: .

cdr3_nt: TGTGCCAGCAGTTTAGGAGGCGCTGAAGCTTTCTTT
cdr3_aa: CASSLGGAEAFF
v_call: TRBV12-3/TRBV12-4
clone_size: .
j_call: TRBJ1-1
d_call: .

cdr3_nt: TGTGCCAGCAGTTACGGGACAGGATCTCAAGAGACCCAGTACTTC
cdr3_aa: CASSYGTGSQETQYF
v_call: TRBV6-5
clone_size: .
j_call: TRBJ2-5
d_call: TRBD1

cdr3_nt: TGTGCCAGCAGCTTAAGGCCAGGCACTGAAGCTTTCTTT
cdr3_aa: CASSLRPGTEAFF
v_call: TRBV27
clone_size: .
j_call: TRBJ1-1
d_call: .

cdr3_nt: TGCGCCAGCAGCTTGTTTTGGCCTAGCTACAATGAGCAGTTCTTC
cdr3_aa: CASSLFWPSYNEQFF
v_call: TRBV5-1
clone_size: few
j_call: TRBJ2-1
d_call: .

cdr3_nt: TGTGCCAGCAGCTCTCCGGGACAGGGGTCTGAAAAACTGTTTTTT
cdr3_aa: CASSSPGQGSEKLFF
v_call: TRBV5-4
clone_size: .
j_call: TRBJ1-4
d_call: TRBD1

cdr3_nt: TGTGCCAGAAGCTGGGGAGACAATGACACTGAAGCTTTCTTT
cdr3_aa: CARSWGDNDTEAFF
v_call: TRBV5-3
clone_size: .
j_call: TRBJ1-1
d_call: .

cdr3_nt: TGTGCCAGCAGCTTGGCCGGACAGAGCTACAATGAGCAGTTCTTC
cdr3_aa: CASSLAGQSYNEQFF
v_call: TRBV5-4
clone_size: .
j_call: TRBJ2-1
d_call: .

cdr3_nt: TGTGCCAGCAGCTTCCCTTCGACAGGCAACCTCGCCTACGAGCAGTACTTC
cdr3_aa: CASSFPSTGNLAYEQYF
v_call: TRBV5-5
clone_size: .
j_call: TRBJ2-7
d_call: .

cdr3_nt: TGTGCCAGCAGTGTACAGGGCTATGGCTACACCTTC
cdr3_aa: CASSVQGYGYTF
v_call: TRBV28
clone_size: once
j_call: TRBJ1-2
d_call: .

cdr3_nt: TGTGCCAGCAGCCAAGAACCCGGCCGAGGATATGAAAAACTGTTTTTT
cdr3_aa: CASSQEPGRGYEKLFF
v_call: TRBV4-2
clone_size: once
j_call: TRBJ1-4
d_call: .

cdr3_nt: TGCGCCAGCAGCTTGGACCCCGGGACAGATACGCAGTATTTT
cdr3_aa: CASSLDPGTDTQYF
v_call: TRBV5-1
clone_size: .
j_call: TRBJ2-3
d_call: .

cdr3_nt: TGTGCCAGTAGTCCTGCGGGGAAACAGGGCTACACCTTC
cdr3_aa: CASSPAGKQGYTF
v_call: TRBV19
clone_size: .
j_call: TRBJ1-2
d_call: .

cdr3_nt: TGTGCCAGCAGCTTGGCGGGACTCCGTGAGGGCGGGGAGCTGTTTTTT
cdr3_aa: CASSLAGLREGGELFF
v_call: TRBV7-2
clone_size: .
j_call: TRBJ2-2
d_call: .

cdr3_nt: TGTGCCAGCAGCACTAGCGGGGTCACAGATACGCAGTATTTT
cdr3_aa: CASSTSGVTDTQYF
v_call: TRBV27
clone_size: .
j_call: TRBJ2-3
d_call: TRBD2

cdr3_nt: TGCGCCAGCAGCTTAGACCCGATTGGTGTCGGGCAGCCCCAGCATTTT
cdr3_aa: CASSLDPIGVGQPQHF
v_call: TRBV5-1
clone_size: .
j_call: TRBJ1-5
d_call: .

cdr3_nt: TGTGCCAGCAGTTTAGCGGGAGACTACGAGCAGTACTTC
cdr3_aa: CASSLAGDYEQYF
v_call: TRBV27
clone_size: .
j_call: TRBJ2-7
d_call: TRBD2

cdr3_nt: TGTGCCAGCAGTACGGACAGGCTATCTTCTCACTACGAGCAGTACTTC
cdr3_aa: CASSTDRLSSHYEQYF
v_call: TRBV2
clone_size: .
j_call: TRBJ2-7
d_call: TRBD1

cdr3_nt: TGTGCCATCACCCCCCAGCGGGGGGGCCTCGGCGAGCAGTACTTC
cdr3_aa: CAITPQRGGLGEQYF
v_call: TRBV10-3
clone_size: .
j_call: TRBJ2-7
d_call: TRBD2

cdr3_nt: TGTGCCAGCAGCCAAGATCGAACTAGCGGGAGGGAAAATGAGCAGTTCTTC
cdr3_aa: CASSQDRTSGRENEQFF
v_call: TRBV3-1/TRBV3-2
clone_size: .
j_call: TRBJ2-1
d_call: TRBD2

cdr3_nt: TGTGCCAGCCTCTGGACAGGGAACACCGGGGAGCTGTTTTTT
cdr3_aa: CASLWTGNTGELFF
v_call: TRBV6-5
clone_size: .
j_call: TRBJ2-2
d_call: TRBD1

cdr3_nt: TGTGCCAGCACCCCGACAGGGACTTATGGCTACACCTTC
cdr3_aa: CASTPTGTYGYTF
v_call: TRBV6-5
clone_size: .
j_call: TRBJ1-2
d_call: TRBD1

cdr3_nt: TGTGCCAGCGCCCCCGGGACAGGGGGGGCCAGAAGTGGCTACACCTTC
cdr3_aa: CASAPGTGGARSGYTF
v_call: TRBV27
clone_size: few
j_call: TRBJ1-2
d_call: TRBD1

cdr3_nt: TGTGCCAGCTCTCCGGACATTTACTACGAGCAGTACTTC
cdr3_aa: CASSPDIYYEQYF
v_call: TRBV18
clone_size: .
j_call: TRBJ2-7
d_call: .

cdr3_nt: TGTGCCAGCAGCTGGGCCCCGGACACAAAAAATGAAAAACTGTTTTTT
cdr3_aa: CASSWAPDTKNEKLFF
v_call: TRBV7-2
clone_size: .
j_call: TRBJ1-4
d_call: .

cdr3_nt: TGTGCCAGTAGTATAGGACTTACAGGGGACCTCTACAATGAGCAGTTCTTC
cdr3_aa: CASSIGLTGDLYNEQFF
v_call: TRBV19
clone_size: .
j_call: TRBJ2-1
d_call: TRBD1

cdr3_nt: TGTGCCAGCAGCATACGAGCGGTTCAAGAGACCCAGTACTTC
cdr3_aa: CASSIRAVQETQYF
v_call: TRBV5-4
clone_size: few
j_call: TRBJ2-5
d_call: .

cdr3_nt: TGTGCCATCAGTGGGCGGGGTGGACGCTATGGCTACACCTTC
cdr3_aa: CAISGRGGRYGYTF
v_call: TRBV10-3
clone_size: .
j_call: TRBJ1-2
d_call: .

cdr3_nt: TGTGCCAGCAGCGTTGGACAGCCCGATCAGCCCCAGCATTTT
cdr3_aa: CASSVGQPDQPQHF
v_call: TRBV5-8
clone_size: .
j_call: TRBJ1-5
d_call: .

cdr3_nt: TGTGCCAGCAGCCCCCGCCTAGCGGGAGGTGGTGGGGACCGGGAGCTGTTTTTT
cdr3_aa: CASSPRLAGGGGDRELFF
v_call: TRBV7-8
clone_size: .
j_call: TRBJ2-2
d_call: TRBD2

cdr3_nt: TGTGCCAGTAGGCTGACAGAAAACACTGAAGCTTTCTTT
cdr3_aa: CASRLTENTEAFF
v_call: TRBV19
clone_size: once
j_call: TRBJ1-1
d_call: .

cdr3_nt: TGCGCCAGCAGCTTGTTGGGACTAGCGGGTACCGGGGAGCTGTTTTTT
cdr3_aa: CASSLLGLAGTGELFF
v_call: TRBV5-1
clone_size: once
j_call: TRBJ2-2
d_call: TRBD2

cdr3_nt: TGTGCCAGCAGCCCCGGGAGTACCAGACACACAGATACGCAGTATTTT
cdr3_aa: CASSPGSTRHTDTQYF
v_call: TRBV7-8
clone_size: .
j_call: TRBJ2-3
d_call: .

cdr3_nt: TGTGCCAGCAGTTTAATGGCCCCCGAAGGCTACACCTTC
cdr3_aa: CASSLMAPEGYTF
v_call: TRBV28
clone_size: .
j_call: TRBJ1-2
d_call: .

cdr3_nt: TGTGCCAGCAGTGAAACGGGGGTATCGAACACCGGGGAGCTGTTTTTT
cdr3_aa: CASSETGVSNTGELFF
v_call: TRBV6-1
clone_size: .
j_call: TRBJ2-2
d_call: .

cdr3_nt: TGTGCCAGCAATTCTGCCCCCCGTAGTACGCAGTATTTT
cdr3_aa: CASNSAPRSTQYF
v_call: TRBV7-2
clone_size: .
j_call: TRBJ2-3
d_call: .